Each of the 23 T cell receptor beta chains below was sequenced from the same sample in a study of OX40 agonist ivuxolimab in advanced cancers. This table comes from immunoSEQ multiplex PCR, and its TCRdb copy is limited to in-frame clones, with some not included. The sample includes some 42,000 clones, around 83% of them seen just once. Specimen: CD4+ or CD8+ T cells sorted from blood, collected in a trial of the OX40 agonist ivuxolimab. The source of these receptors is an adult with an advanced solid tumor such as melanoma, head and neck, liver or kidney cancer.

The chain recombines TRBV25-1 with TRBJ2-2, with 7 bases matching TRBD2. Germline assignment: CDR1 MGHDK and CDR2 SYGVNS. This CDR3 is built from 16 residues. J lost 1 base, V lost 6 bases, and 8 bases had no gene match. CDR3 residues: CASSQRGLENTGELFF. As DNA, the CDR3 is TGTGCCAGCAGCCAGAGAGGACTAGAGAACACCGGGGAGCTGTTTTTT.

This chain connects TRBV9 to TRBJ1-6; a possible D gene is TRBD1 (5 bases). V shed 0 bases and J shed 9 bases, with 13 bases lying between them. Germline V gene data show CDR1 as SGDLS and CDR2 as YYNGEE. The CDR3 spans 15 residues. As DNA, the CDR3 is TGTGCCAGCAGCGTAGGCGGAACCCAGGGTTCACCCCTCCACTTT. It encodes CASSVGGTQGSPLHF.

On this clone itself: At one end, the junction sequence differs from germline, possibly due to a read error. V is TRBV5-8 and J is TRBJ2-7; D is ambiguous. The CDR3 spans 11 residues. CDR1 is SGHTS and CDR2 is YDEGEE in the germline V gene. CDR3 coding DNA: TGTGCCAGCAGCTTGGACGGCAGGCAGCACTTC. Protein: CASSLDGRQHF. Supplemented by reference TRBV5-8 and TRBJ2-7, the full variable domain reads EAGVTQSPTHLIKTRGQQATLRCSPISGHTSVYWYQQALGLGLQFLLWYDEGEERNRGNFPPRFSGRQFPNYSSELNVNALELEDSALYLCASSLDGRQHFGPGTRLTVT.

The gene calls are TRBV25-1 and TRBJ2-7; D gene uncertain. The ends were cut back, 0 bases at V and 3 bases at J, with 9 bases in the middle. Germline V gene lookup returns CDR1 MGHDK and CDR2 SYGVNS. CDR3 size: 14 residues. CDR3 protein: CASSEYGSSYEQYF. The CDR3 region has the DNA TGTGCCAGCAGTGAATATGGGTCCAGCTACGAGCAGTACTTC.

This clone was detected only once. The CDR3 reads CASSYAVHQPQHF. CDR3 nucleotides: TGTGCCAGCAGTTACGCGGTCCATCAGCCCCAGCATTTT. The chain links TRBV6-6 to TRBJ1-5; D is uncertain. CDR3 size: 13 residues. Trimming removed 2 bases from V and 5 bases from J, with 7 bases in between. Germline lookup yields CDR1 MNHNY and CDR2 SVGAGI (reference sequence).

The chain employs TRBV6-5 and TRBJ2-7, with D uncertain. The CDR3 covers 15 residues. Looked up from germline, CDR1 is MNHEY and CDR2 is SVGAGI. Trimming stripped 6 bases from V and 0 bases from J, with 15 bases between. As DNA, the CDR3 is TGTGCCAGCAGCCGTGACAATCCCCTCTCCTACGAGCAGTACGTC. Translation: CASSRDNPLSYEQYV.

This chain links TRBV9 with TRBJ1-4, with D hard to call. This CDR3 has 14 residues. Germline V CDR1 and CDR2: SGDLS, YYNGEE. V lost 0 bases to trimming and J lost 2 bases, with 5 bases between them. CDR3 nucleotide sequence: TGTGCCAGCAGCGTAGGAGGGACTAATGAAAAACTGTTTTTT. Its translation is CASSVGGTNEKLFF.

This rearrangement joins TRBV5-1 to TRBJ1-2; D is perhaps TRBD1 (6 bases). Trimming shortened V by 0 bases and J by 6 bases, and 21 bases separated the two germline ends. CDR1 is SGHRS, CDR2 YFSETQ, per germline. This CDR3 has 17 amino acids. CDR3 in amino acids: CASSLDIRGAFVNGYTF. The CDR3 nucleotides read TGCGCCAGCAGCTTGGACATACGGGGGGCGTTTGTCAATGGCTACACCTTC.

The chain couples TRBV2 to TRBJ1-5; D perhaps matches TRBD1 (6 bases). The CDR3 has 15 residues. V was shortened by 3 bases and J by 2 bases, with 11 bases between the two germline ends. From germline, CDR1 is SNHLY and CDR2 FYNNEI. The CDR3 region has the DNA TGTGCCAGCAGTGACCGAGCAGGGGGCAATCAGCCCCAGCATTTT. It yields the protein CASSDRAGGNQPQHF.

This sequence joins TRBV4-3 and TRBJ1-1; D may be TRBD1 (5 bases). Germline V gene lookup returns CDR1 LGHNA and CDR2 YSLEER. Deletions cut 6 bases from V and 0 bases from J, with 14 bases between. The CDR3 has 15 amino acids. CDR3 residues: CASSDGHYMNTEAFF. The CDR3 DNA sequence: TGCGCCAGCAGTGATGGACACTACATGAACACTGAAGCTTTCTTT.

The chain employs TRBV7-9 and TRBJ1-5, with D maybe TRBD1 (6 bases). With 5 bases removed from V and 6 bases from J, the gap between germline ends came to 8 bases. This CDR3 comprises 12 residues. CDR1 is SEHNR and CDR2 is FQNEAQ in the germline V gene (reference sequence). CDR3: CASSQGFQPQHF. DNA for the CDR3: TGTGCCAGCAGCCAGGGGTTTCAGCCCCAGCATTTT. Combining the CDR3 with reference TRBV7-9 and TRBJ1-5 gives the whole variable domain DTGVSQNPRHKITKRGQNVTFRCDPISEHNRLYWYRQTLGQGPEFLTYFQNEAQLEKSRLLSDRFSAERPKGSFSTLEIQRTEQGDSAMYLCASSQGFQPQHFGDGTRLSIL.

The genes are TRBV9 and TRBJ1-5, with a weak D call TRBD1 (5 bases). In germline, CDR1 is SGDLS, CDR2 YYNGEE. CDR3 length: 14 amino acids. V lost 0 bases and J 9 bases, leaving 13 bases between the germline ends. The CDR3 region has the DNA TGTGCCAGCAGCGTAGGTGACAGCGCGGGGCCCCAGCATTTT. Translation: CASSVGDSAGPQHF. The variable domain in full, with the rest retrieved from reference TRBV9 and TRBJ1-5, is DSGVTQTPKHLITATGQRVTLRCSPRSGDLSVYWYQQSLDQGLQFLIQYYNGEERAKGNILERFSAQQFPDLHSELNLSSLELGDSALYFCASSVGDSAGPQHFGDGTRLSIL.

As for this clone: The junction does not match germline at one end; this may be a read error. The sample carries other DNA sequences with the same CDR3. The CDR3, as DNA: TGTGCCAGCAGCGCCGACTACGAGCAGTATTTC. This encodes CASSADYEQYF. This chain joins TRBV7-2 and TRBJ2-7; tentative D call: TRBD2 (5 bases). Germline CDR1 and CDR2: SGHTA and FQGNSA. The CDR3 consists of 11 residues. Full variable domain (missing parts from reference TRBV7-2 and TRBJ2-7): GAGVSQSPSNKVTEKGKDVELRCDPISGHTALYWYRQSLGQGLEFLIYFQGNSAPDKSGLPSDRFSAERTGGSVSTLTIQRTQQEDSAVYLCASSADYEQYFGPGTRLTVT.

The J gene is TRBJ1-3, the V gene TRBV4-2; perhaps TRBD1 as D (5 bases). The CDR3 spans 16 residues. The V gene's germline CDR1 is LGHNA and CDR2 YNFKEQ. Trimming stripped 0 bases from V and 5 bases from J, with 14 bases between. The CDR3 nucleotides read TGTGCCAGCAGCCAAGATGGGGCGGGGGATAGAAACACCATATATTTT. As protein: CASSQDGAGDRNTIYF.

This sequence joins TRBV6-6 and TRBJ2-5; 7 bases are shared with TRBD2. This CDR3 contains 14 residues. The germline CDR1 and CDR2 sequences are MNHNY and SVGAGI (reference sequence). J gave up 5 bases and V 6 bases, and 9 bases lay outside the gene matches. The DNA of the CDR3 is TGTGCCAGCAGATCGGGGGGATTGAAGGAGACCCAGTACTTC. Its protein product is CASRSGGLKETQYF.

This chain links TRBV4-1 with TRBJ1-5; 7 nucleotides align to TRBD1. CDR3 length equals 17 residues. Germline trimming cut 6 bases from V and 3 bases from J; bases unmatched to any gene: 14. Germline CDR1 is MGHRA and CDR2 is YSYEKL. Here the CDR3 DNA reads TGCGCCAGCAGACCCCATACAACAGGGGATTCCAATCAGCCCCAGCATTTT. Translating it yields CASRPHTTGDSNQPQHF.

Only one count was recorded for this clone. The genes are TRBV29-1 and TRBJ2-1; D possibly corresponds to TRBD2 (7 bases). Between the trimmed V and J ends, which lost 7 bases and 0 bases, there was a span of 16 bases. This CDR3 comprises 15 residues. The germline V gene encodes CDR1 SQVTM and CDR2 ANQGSEA. The CDR3 protein is CSAVGGLSSYNEQFF. CDR3 coding DNA: TGCAGCGCCGTCGGGGGGCTTAGCTCCTACAATGAGCAGTTCTTC.

CDR3 DNA: TGTGCCAGCAGCGCCCCAATGGCGGGATACACAGATACGCAGTATTTT. It yields the protein CASSAPMAGYTDTQYF. The gene calls are TRBV5-5 and TRBJ2-3, with D possibly matching TRBD2 (6 bases). The germline CDR1 and CDR2 sequences are SGHKS and YYEKEE (reference sequence). The CDR3 contains 16 residues. Trimming removed 4 bases from V and 2 bases from J, with 17 bases in between.

This chain joins TRBV29-1 and TRBJ2-6, with 9 positions matching TRBD2. V shed 0 bases, J shed 0 bases, and the junction held 9 bases outside the gene matches. The CDR3 contains 19 residues. Germline V gene data show CDR1 as SQVTM and CDR2 as ANQGSEA. In DNA form, the CDR3 reads TGCAGCGTTGAAGATCAGGAGACTAGCGGATTCTCTGGGGCCAACGTCCTGACTTTC. Translating gives CSVEDQETSGFSGANVLTF.

J is TRBJ2-3 and V is TRBV9, with D possibly being TRBD2 (6 bases). Germline CDR1 reads SGDLS; CDR2 reads YYNGEE. The CDR3 totals 16 residues. V was pared by 4 bases and J by 2 bases, with 17 bases between. In DNA form, the CDR3 reads TGTGCCAGCAGCAGAGAGGGCGGGGCCCACACAGATACGCAGTATTTT. Translation: CASSREGGAHTDTQYF.

In the case of this clone: The conserved phenylalanine or tryptophan is not found at the CDR3 terminus, so this likely reflects a read error. The DNA is omitted, as the CDR3 cannot be located on it reliably, and the CDR3 follows TCRdb's listing. The chain is built from TRBV5-1 and TRBJ2-3; TRBD2 was called by the table and not checked on the DNA. The germline V gene has CDR1 SGHRS and CDR2 YFSETQ. From its first to its last residue, the CDR3 has 13 amino acids. This CDR3 is CASSLGGTTRLFD.

The gene calls are TRBV10-3 and TRBJ2-3; 12 bases are shared with TRBD2. V gave up 7 bases and J gave up 4 bases; unmatched junction bases: 9. The CDR3 extends over 16 amino acids. Germline values: CDR1 ENHRY, CDR2 SYGVKD. CDR3 coding DNA: TGTGCCATCAACCCTAGCGGGGGGGCCGGCCCAGATACGCAGTATTTT. Protein sequence: CAINPSGGAGPDTQYF.

Only one count was recorded for this clone. The chain carries TRBV7-6 and TRBJ1-2; no definite D call. Germline V lookup: CDR1 SGHVS, CDR2 FNYEAQ. Trimming left V 6 bases short and J 2 bases short, with 10 bases between. CDR3 length: 13 residues. In nucleotides, the CDR3 is TGTGCCAGCAGAGGGTCTGGGAACTATGGCTACACCTTC. Its protein is CASRGSGNYGYTF. The full variable domain, with the rest looked up from reference TRBV7-6 and TRBJ1-2, is GAGVSQSPRYKVTKRGQDVALRCDPISGHVSLYWYRQALGQGPEFLTYFNYEAQQDKSGLPNDRFSAERPEGSISTLTIQRTEQRDSAMYRCASRGSGNYGYTFGSGTRLTVV.